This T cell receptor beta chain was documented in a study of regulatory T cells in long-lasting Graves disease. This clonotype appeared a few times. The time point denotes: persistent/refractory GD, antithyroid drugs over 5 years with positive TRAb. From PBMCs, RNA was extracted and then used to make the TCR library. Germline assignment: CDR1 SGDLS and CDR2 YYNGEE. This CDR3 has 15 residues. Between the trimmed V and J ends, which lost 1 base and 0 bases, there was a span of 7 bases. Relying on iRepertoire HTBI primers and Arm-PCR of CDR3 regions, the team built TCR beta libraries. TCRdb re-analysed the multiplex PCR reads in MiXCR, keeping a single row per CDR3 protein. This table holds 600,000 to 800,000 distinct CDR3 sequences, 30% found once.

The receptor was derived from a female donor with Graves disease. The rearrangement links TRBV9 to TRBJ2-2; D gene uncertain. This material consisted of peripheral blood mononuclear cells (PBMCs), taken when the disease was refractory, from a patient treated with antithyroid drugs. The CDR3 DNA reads TGTGCCAGCAGCGTACGGTGGGCGAACACCGGGGAGCTGTTTTTT. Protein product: CASSVRWANTGELFF.